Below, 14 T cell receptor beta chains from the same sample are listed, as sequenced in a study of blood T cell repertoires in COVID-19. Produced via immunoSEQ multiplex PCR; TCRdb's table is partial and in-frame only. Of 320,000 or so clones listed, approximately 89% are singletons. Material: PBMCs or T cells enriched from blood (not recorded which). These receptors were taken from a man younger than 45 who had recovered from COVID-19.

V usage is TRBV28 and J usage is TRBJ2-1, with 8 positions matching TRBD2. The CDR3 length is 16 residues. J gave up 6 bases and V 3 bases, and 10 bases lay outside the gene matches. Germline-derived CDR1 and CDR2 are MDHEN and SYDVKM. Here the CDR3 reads CASSLLGTSRANEQFF. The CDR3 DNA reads TGTGCCAGCAGTTTGCTCGGGACTAGTAGGGCCAATGAGCAGTTCTTC.

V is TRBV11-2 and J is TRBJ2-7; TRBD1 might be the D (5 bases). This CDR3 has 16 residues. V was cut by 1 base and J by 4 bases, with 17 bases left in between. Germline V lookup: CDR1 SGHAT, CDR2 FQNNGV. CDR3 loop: CASSLVYRGLGYEQYF. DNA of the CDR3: TGTGCCAGCAGCTTAGTCTATAGGGGTTTGGGGTACGAGCAGTACTTC.

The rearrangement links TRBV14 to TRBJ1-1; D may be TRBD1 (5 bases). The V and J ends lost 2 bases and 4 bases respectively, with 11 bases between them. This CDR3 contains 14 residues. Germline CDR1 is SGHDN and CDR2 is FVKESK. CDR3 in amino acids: CASSQQGLGTEAFF. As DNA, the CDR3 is TGTGCCAGCAGCCAACAGGGCCTCGGCACTGAAGCTTTCTTT.

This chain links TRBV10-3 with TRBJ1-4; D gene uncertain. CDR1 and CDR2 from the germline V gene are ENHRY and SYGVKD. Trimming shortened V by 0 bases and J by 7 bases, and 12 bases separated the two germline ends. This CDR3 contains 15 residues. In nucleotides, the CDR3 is TGTGCCATCAGTGAGTCCTCCGGCCAGGCTGAAAAACTGTTTTTT. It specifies CAISESSGQAEKLFF.

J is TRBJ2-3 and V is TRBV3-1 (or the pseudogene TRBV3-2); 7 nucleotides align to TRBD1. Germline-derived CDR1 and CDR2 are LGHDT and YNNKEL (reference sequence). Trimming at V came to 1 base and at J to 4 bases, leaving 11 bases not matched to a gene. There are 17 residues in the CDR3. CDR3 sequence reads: CASSQVRGRGLSDTQYF. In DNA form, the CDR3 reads TGTGCCAGCAGCCAAGTCAGGGGAAGGGGGCTTTCAGATACGCAGTATTTT.

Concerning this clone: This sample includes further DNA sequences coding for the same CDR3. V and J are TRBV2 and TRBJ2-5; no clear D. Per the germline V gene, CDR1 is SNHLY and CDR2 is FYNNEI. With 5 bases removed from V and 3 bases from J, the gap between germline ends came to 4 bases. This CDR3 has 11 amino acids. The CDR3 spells CASSPKETQYF. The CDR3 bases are TGTGCCAGCAGTCCAAAAGAGACCCAGTACTTC.

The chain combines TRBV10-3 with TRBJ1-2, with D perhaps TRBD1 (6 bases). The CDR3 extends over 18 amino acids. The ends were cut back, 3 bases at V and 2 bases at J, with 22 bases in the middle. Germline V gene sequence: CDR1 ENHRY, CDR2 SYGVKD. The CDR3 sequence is CAISDLRQDKPMNYGYTF. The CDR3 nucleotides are TGTGCCATCAGTGATCTAAGACAGGATAAACCTATGAACTATGGCTACACCTTC.

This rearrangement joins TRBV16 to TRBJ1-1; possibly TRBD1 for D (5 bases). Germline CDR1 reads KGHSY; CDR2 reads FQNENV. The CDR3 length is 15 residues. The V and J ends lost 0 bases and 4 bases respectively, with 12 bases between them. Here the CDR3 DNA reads TGTGCCAGCAGCCAATCCCAGGGCAGAGGCACTGAAGCTTTCTTT. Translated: CASSQSQGRGTEAFF. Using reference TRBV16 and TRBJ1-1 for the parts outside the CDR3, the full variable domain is GEEVAQTPKHLVRGEGQKAKLYCAPIKGHSYVFWYQQVLKNEFKFLISFQNENVFDETGMPKERFSAKCLPNSPCSLEIQATKLEDSAVYFCASSQSQGRGTEAFFGQGTRLTVV.

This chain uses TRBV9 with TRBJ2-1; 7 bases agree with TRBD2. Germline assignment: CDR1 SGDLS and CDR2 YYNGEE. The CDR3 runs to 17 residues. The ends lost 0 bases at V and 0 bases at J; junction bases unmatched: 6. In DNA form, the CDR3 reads TGTGCCAGCAGCGTAGCTGGGACTACCCTCTCCTACAATGAGCAGTTCTTC. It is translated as CASSVAGTTLSYNEQFF.

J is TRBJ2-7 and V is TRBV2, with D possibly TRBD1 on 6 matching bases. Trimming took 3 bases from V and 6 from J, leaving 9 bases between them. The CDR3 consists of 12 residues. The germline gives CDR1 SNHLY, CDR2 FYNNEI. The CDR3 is CASSETGGEQYF. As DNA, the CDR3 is TGTGCCAGCAGTGAGACAGGCGGCGAGCAGTACTTC.

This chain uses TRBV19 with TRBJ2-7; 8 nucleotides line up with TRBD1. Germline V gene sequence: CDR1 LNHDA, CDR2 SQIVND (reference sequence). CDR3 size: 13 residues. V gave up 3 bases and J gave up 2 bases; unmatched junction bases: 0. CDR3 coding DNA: TGTGCCAGTAGTATGGACAGGGCCTACGAGCAGTACTTC. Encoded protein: CASSMDRAYEQYF. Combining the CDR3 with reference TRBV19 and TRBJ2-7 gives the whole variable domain DGGITQSPKYLFRKEGQNVTLSCEQNLNHDAMYWYRQDPGQGLRLIYYSQIVNDFQKGDIAEGYSVSREKKESFPLTVTSAQKNPTAFYLCASSMDRAYEQYFGPGTRLTVT.

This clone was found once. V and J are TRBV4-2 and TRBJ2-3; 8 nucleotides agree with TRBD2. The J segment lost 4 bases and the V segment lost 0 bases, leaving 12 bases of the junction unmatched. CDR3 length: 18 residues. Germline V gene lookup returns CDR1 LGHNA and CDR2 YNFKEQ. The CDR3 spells CASSQEGIAGILPDTQYF. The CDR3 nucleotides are TGTGCCAGCAGCCAAGAAGGTATAGCGGGGATTCTTCCAGATACGCAGTATTTT.

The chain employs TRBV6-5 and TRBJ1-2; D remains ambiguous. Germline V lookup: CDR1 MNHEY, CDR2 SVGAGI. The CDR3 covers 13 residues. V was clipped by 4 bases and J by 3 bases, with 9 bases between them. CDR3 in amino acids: CASSLGSYYGYTF. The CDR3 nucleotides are TGTGCCAGCAGTTTGGGCAGTTACTATGGCTACACCTTC.

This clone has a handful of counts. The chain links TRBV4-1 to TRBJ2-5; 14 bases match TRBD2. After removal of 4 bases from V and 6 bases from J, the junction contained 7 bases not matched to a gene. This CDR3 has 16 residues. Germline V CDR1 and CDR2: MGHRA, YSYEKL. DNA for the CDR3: TGCGCCAGCAGCCGCGCTGGGACTAGCGGGGGACAGACCCAGTACTTC. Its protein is CASSRAGTSGGQTQYF.